This T cell receptor (beta chain) is from a study of cytomegalovirus exposure and HLA in healthy donors. For the study at large: Early released data comprised about 85 million unique TCRs from HLA-typed donors.

Concerning this clone: Antigen: not known.

Regarding the study as a whole: Reported performance of the classifier showed diagnosis of cytomegalovirus status with high specificity and sensitivity. In presence/absence analyses, roughly uniform sequencing depth across donors was assumed. TCR beta chains associated with HLA were, in a later analysis, more clonally expanded than equally common others.

Vbeta (60) and Jbeta (13) primers were used in the PCR. Sequencing was performed with immunoSEQ multiplex PCR; in TCRdb, only in-frame clones are kept and a portion is missing. The data contain 85,000 to 130,000 clones, approximately 68% of them singletons. The source of this sequence is a woman younger than 30 in good health and CMV-seropositive. The specimen was PBMCs.

The DNA of the CDR3 is TGTGCCGGGGGGACAGATTCGTACGAGCAGTACTTC. This sequence encodes CAGGTDSYEQYF. The chain recombines TRBV2 with TRBJ2-7; D is perhaps TRBD1 (7 bases). Germline CDR1 SNHLY, CDR2 FYNNEI. Trimming shortened V by 11 bases and J by 4 bases, and 15 bases separated the two germline ends. There are 12 residues in the CDR3. Supplemented by reference TRBV2 and TRBJ2-7, the full variable domain reads EPEVTQTPSHQVTQMGQEVILRCVPISNHLYFYWYRQILGQKVEFLVSFYNNEISEKSEIFDDQFSVERPDGSNFTLKIRSTKLEDSAMYFCAGGTDSYEQYFGPGTRLTVT.